The entry below gives a single T cell receptor (beta chain) sequence along with its context. Its antigen remains unidentified. Repertoires were generated with immunoSEQ multiplex PCR, while TCRdb's copy carries only in-frame clones and drops some. The sample lists more than 95,000 clones, 80% to 95% occurring once. The entry originates in a study of graft-versus-host responses after intestinal transplantation. Whole-study results and caveats: Graft-versus-host to host-versus-graft clonal ratios in allografts were high in patients with graft-donor T cell macrochimerism. Circulating GvH clone levels at their peak were associated with HvG declines (early post-transplant). The authors found GvH clones in recipient marrow, some appearing first in ileum or blood.

The germline gives CDR1 SEHNR, CDR2 FQNEAQ (reference sequence). V lost 2 bases to trimming and J lost 2 bases, with 13 bases between them. This CDR3 spans 15 amino acids. The source was unstimulated CD8+ T cells sorted from spleen or lymph node cells, collected before intestinal transplant. The TCR originated in a human donor who received an intestinal transplant. The chain combines TRBV7-9 with TRBJ2-7; either TRBD1 or TRBD2 may fit D (5 bases each). CDR3 region: CASSLNGLTAYEQYF. The CDR3 region has the DNA TGTGCCAGCAGCTTAAACGGACTGACAGCCTACGAGCAGTACTTC.